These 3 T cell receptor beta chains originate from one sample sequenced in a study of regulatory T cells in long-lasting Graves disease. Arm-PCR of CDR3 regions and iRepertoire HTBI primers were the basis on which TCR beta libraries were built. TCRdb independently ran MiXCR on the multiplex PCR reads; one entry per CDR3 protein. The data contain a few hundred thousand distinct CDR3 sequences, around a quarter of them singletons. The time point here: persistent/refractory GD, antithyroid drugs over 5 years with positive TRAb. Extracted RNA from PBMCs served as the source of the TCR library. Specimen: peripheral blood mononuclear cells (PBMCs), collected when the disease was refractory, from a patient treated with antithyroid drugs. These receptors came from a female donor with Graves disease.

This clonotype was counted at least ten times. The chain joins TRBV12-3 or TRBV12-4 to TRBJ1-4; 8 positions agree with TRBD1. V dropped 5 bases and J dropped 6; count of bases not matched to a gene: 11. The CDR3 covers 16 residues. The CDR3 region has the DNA TGTGCCAGCAGTCGCAGGGGCGGACAGGGCGATGAAAAACTGTTTTTT. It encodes CASSRRGGQGDEKLFF.

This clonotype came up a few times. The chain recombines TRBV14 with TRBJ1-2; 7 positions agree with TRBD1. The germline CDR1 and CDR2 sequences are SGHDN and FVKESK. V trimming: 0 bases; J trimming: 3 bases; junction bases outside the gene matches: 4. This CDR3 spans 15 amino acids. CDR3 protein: CASSQDWDSYYGYTF. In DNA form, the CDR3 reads TGTGCCAGCAGCCAAGACTGGGACAGTTACTATGGCTACACCTTC.

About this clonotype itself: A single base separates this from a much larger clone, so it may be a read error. The CDR3 loop reads CASSLGHTANTRELFF. Written as DNA, the CDR3 is TGCGCCAGCAGCTTGGGACACACCGCGAACACCAGGGAGCTGTTTTTT. V and J are TRBV5-1 and TRBJ2-2; the D is unclear. Germline CDR1 reads SGHRS; CDR2 reads YFSETQ. CDR3 length equals 16 residues.